The 24 T cell receptor beta chains below come from one sample, sequenced in a study of shared clonotypes between healthy human individuals. Naive-designated CD8 cells lacked CD45RO, were positively enriched for CCR7, and omitted terminally differentiated effector memory CD45RA+ cells. This table comes from immunoSEQ multiplex PCR, and its TCRdb copy is limited to in-frame clones, with some not included. The sample comprises millions of clones, about 95% of which are singletons, and roughly 1% rests with the top ten. The specimen was naive CD8+ T cells sorted from blood. The source of these receptors is a man between 18 and 29 years old in good health.

The rearrangement joins TRBV6-5 to TRBJ2-7; D is undetermined. CDR1 and CDR2 from the germline V gene are MNHEY and SVGAGI. The CDR3 consists of 15 residues. V shed 2 bases and J shed 6 bases, with 17 bases lying between them. CDR3 coding DNA: TGTGCCAGCAGTTACACCACGCCCGATGTGGGCGAGCAGTACTTC. This sequence encodes CASSYTTPDVGEQYF.

The V and J genes are TRBV29-1 and TRBJ2-1; D not resolved. CDR3 length: 11 residues. The V gene's germline CDR1 is SQVTM and CDR2 ANQGSEA. V lost 8 bases, J lost 1 base, and 6 bases lay in between. The CDR3 region is CSPQSYNEQFF. The CDR3 DNA is TGCAGCCCTCAGTCCTACAATGAGCAGTTCTTC.

The J gene is TRBJ2-7, the V gene TRBV11-2, with D perhaps TRBD1 or TRBD2 (5 bases each). CDR3 length: 14 residues. Germline CDR1 is SGHAT and CDR2 is FQNNGV. The V and J ends lost 0 bases and 2 bases respectively, with 8 bases between them. The DNA of the CDR3 is TGTGCCAGCAGCTTAGATGGGGACCCCTACGAGCAGTACTTC. Translating gives CASSLDGDPYEQYF.

The chain has TRBV13 and TRBJ1-2, with D uncertain. V lost 0 bases and J lost 7, with 15 bases in between. The CDR3 sequence is 15 residues long. CDR1 PRHDT and CDR2 FYEKMQ come from the germline V gene (reference sequence). The CDR3 DNA follows: TGTGCCAGCAGCTTAGGTATCGGCACGAACGGTGGCTACACCTTC. It encodes CASSLGIGTNGGYTF.

The chain is built from TRBV27 and TRBJ1-2; tentative D call: TRBD1 (5 bases). The CDR3 extends over 13 amino acids. Germline V gene data show CDR1 as MNHEY and CDR2 as SMNVEV (reference sequence). Trimming shortened V by 3 bases and J by 7 bases, and 12 bases separated the two germline ends. The CDR3 reads CASSFTQGGGYTF. The CDR3 region has the DNA TGTGCCAGCAGTTTTACGCAGGGCGGTGGCTACACCTTC.

The chain has TRBV11-2 and TRBJ2-7; tentatively, D is TRBD1 (5 bases). The germline V gene has CDR1 SGHAT and CDR2 FQNNGV. The length of the CDR3 is 15 residues. Deletions cut 5 bases from V and 6 bases from J, with 20 bases between. The CDR3, as DNA: TGTGCCAGCAGCCGAACTCAGGGTAGCCACCTCGAGCAGTACTTC. Translation gives CASSRTQGSHLEQYF.

This rearrangement joins TRBV5-8 to TRBJ2-3; TRBD1 matches 11 bases. The CDR3 contains 14 residues. Unmatched junction bases numbered 3, after V lost 4 bases and J lost 5 bases. Germline values: CDR1 SGHTS, CDR2 YDEGEE. The CDR3 DNA follows: TGTGCCAGCAGCCAGGGACAGGGGGGAGATACGCAGTATTTT. Translation gives CASSQGQGGDTQYF.

The rearrangement joins TRBV23-1 to TRBJ2-7, with no clear D. TRBV23-1 is recorded as an ORF, its role being uncertain. Trimming took 7 bases from V and 2 from J, leaving 12 bases between them. The CDR3 loop spans 13 amino acids. The CDR3: CASMPLVTYEQYF. The CDR3 DNA sequence: TGCGCCAGCATGCCGCTCGTAACCTACGAGCAGTACTTC.

This clone has more than one count but fewer than ten. The V and J genes are TRBV11-2 and TRBJ2-7, with D perhaps matching TRBD1 (5 bases). The V and J ends lost 0 bases and 3 bases respectively, with 6 bases between them. CDR3 length equals 13 residues. The germline V gene has CDR1 SGHAT and CDR2 FQNNGV. The CDR3 region has the DNA TGTGCCAGCAGCTTAGAGGGGCTCTACGAGCAGTACTTC. This codes for CASSLEGLYEQYF.

The genes are TRBV7-6 and TRBJ1-6, with no clear D. The germline V and J ends were trimmed by 2 bases and 5 bases, with 10 bases remaining between them. Germline-derived CDR1 and CDR2 are SGHVS and FNYEAQ. This CDR3 region has 15 residues. The CDR3: CASSLLRADNSPLHF. DNA for the CDR3: TGTGCCAGCAGCTTATTACGCGCCGATAATTCACCCCTCCACTTT.

The rearrangement uses TRBV19 and TRBJ2-7; the match to TRBD2 covers 11 bases. Germline CDR1 is LNHDA and CDR2 is SQIVND (reference sequence). V lost 5 bases, J lost 3 bases, and 6 bases stayed unmatched. The CDR3 runs 15 residues. This CDR3 reads CASSVAGGRIYEQYF. In DNA form, the CDR3 reads TGTGCCAGTAGTGTAGCGGGGGGGAGGATCTACGAGCAGTACTTC.

Of note for this clone: This sample includes further DNA sequences coding for the same CDR3. This sequence joins TRBV6-6 and TRBJ2-3; 13 nucleotides match TRBD2. Germline CDR1 reads MNHNY; CDR2 reads SVGAGI (reference sequence). The CDR3 loop spans 16 amino acids. The trim removed 5 bases at V and 2 bases at J, leaving 4 bases unmatched. The DNA for the CDR3 is TGTGCCAGCAGTCTACTAGCGGGAGGGTTCACAGATACGCAGTATTTT. Translating it yields CASSLLAGGFTDTQYF.

The J gene is TRBJ2-7, the V gene TRBV4-1; D unresolved. The CDR3 sequence is 14 residues long. The germline CDR1 and CDR2 sequences are MGHRA and YSYEKL. V lost 2 bases and J lost 2, with 10 bases in between. The CDR3 loop reads CASSQPHFPYEQYF. CDR3 coding DNA: TGCGCCAGCAGCCAACCCCACTTTCCCTACGAGCAGTACTTC.

V usage is TRBV28 and J usage is TRBJ2-1, with D maybe TRBD2 (7 bases). Germline V CDR1 and CDR2: MDHEN, SYDVKM. There are 19 residues in the CDR3. Trimming removed 4 bases from V and 0 bases from J, with 22 bases in between. CDR3 bases: TGTGCCAGCAGTTGGGAAAGAGGGGGGGCCCAAAGCTCCTACAATGAGCAGTTCTTC. Its translation is CASSWERGGAQSSYNEQFF. Complete variable domain (other parts from reference TRBV28 and TRBJ2-1): DVKVTQSSRYLVKRTGEKVFLECVQDMDHENMFWYRQDPGLGLRLIYFSYDVKMKEKGDIPEGYSVSREKKERFSLILESASTNQTSMYLCASSWERGGAQSSYNEQFFGPGTRLTVL.

V is TRBV27 and J is TRBJ2-5; D possibly corresponds to TRBD2 (6 bases). The CDR3 extends over 15 amino acids. Germline lookup yields CDR1 MNHEY and CDR2 SMNVEV (reference sequence). V gave up 2 bases and J gave up 1 base, with 11 bases separating them. CDR3 sequence reads: CASSLIRGSQETQYF. CDR3 nucleotide sequence: TGTGCCAGCAGTTTAATCCGGGGGAGCCAAGAGACCCAGTACTTC.

Concerning this clone itself: Other nucleotide sequences from this sample produce the same CDR3. J is TRBJ2-7 and V is TRBV6-5; 7 bases are shared with TRBD2. The V and J ends lost 6 bases and 1 base, in that order; junction bases with no gene match: 6. The CDR3 runs to 14 residues. Germline CDR1 reads MNHEY; CDR2 reads SVGAGI. The CDR3 sequence: CASRSSGESYEQYF. CDR3 DNA sequence: TGTGCCAGCAGGTCAAGCGGGGAGTCCTACGAGCAGTACTTC.

J is TRBJ2-1 and V is TRBV14; 8 bases are shared with TRBD2. The CDR3 is 16 amino acids. From germline, CDR1 is SGHDN and CDR2 FVKESK. The trim removed 4 bases at V and 9 bases at J, leaving 14 bases unmatched. The CDR3 region is CASSLGPAGVRSEQFF. The CDR3 coding sequence is TGTGCCAGCAGCCTGGGGCCAGCGGGAGTACGAAGTGAGCAGTTCTTC.

The chain carries TRBV19 and TRBJ2-1; 7 bases are a match to TRBD1. Germline CDR1 is LNHDA and CDR2 is SQIVND (reference sequence). After removal of 4 bases from V and 7 bases from J, the junction contained 1 base not matched to a gene. There are 12 residues in the CDR3. The CDR3, as DNA: TGTGCCAGTAGTAAGGGGGCGAATGAGCAGTTCTTC. Protein: CASSKGANEQFF.

This rearrangement joins TRBV10-3 to TRBJ2-7; TRBD2 matches at 7 bases. The germline V gene has CDR1 ENHRY and CDR2 SYGVKD. The CDR3 has 15 residues. The V gene end was trimmed by 6 bases and the J gene end by 6 bases; junction bases not matched to a gene: 14. Here the CDR3 reads CAISGLADLLGEQYF. The CDR3 region has the DNA TGTGCCATCAGCGGCCTAGCGGACCTTTTGGGCGAGCAGTACTTC.

On this clone: Being one base from a much bigger clone, this may be a read error. The same CDR3 can be traced to other DNA sequences in this sample. J is TRBJ2-5 and V is TRBV30; D is ambiguous. The germline V and J ends were trimmed by 0 bases and 5 bases, with 7 bases remaining between them. CDR3 length: 12 residues. Germline V gene data show CDR1 as GTSNPN and CDR2 as SVGIG (reference sequence). CDR3: CAWSVLGETQYF. The CDR3, as DNA: TGTGCCTGGAGTGTACTGGGCGAGACCCAGTACTTC.

The V call is TRBV10-2, the J call TRBJ2-7; D gene unclear. V shed 4 bases and J shed 5 bases, with 15 bases lying between them. This CDR3 is built from 14 residues. Germline CDR1 is WSHSY and CDR2 is SAAADI. DNA for the CDR3: TGCGCCAGCAGTGCGTTAGGGTATGGAGACGAGCAGTACTTC. Amino acids: CASSALGYGDEQYF.

The rearrangement joins TRBV7-8 to TRBJ2-7, with 8 bases that match TRBD1. The CDR3 loop spans 15 amino acids. V trimming: 5 bases; J trimming: 2 bases; junction bases outside the gene matches: 8. The germline V gene encodes CDR1 SGHVS and CDR2 FQNEAQ. The CDR3 DNA sequence: TGTGCCAGCAGCGGAGACAGGGGAAGGCCCTACGAGCAGTACTTC. Amino acids: CASSGDRGRPYEQYF.

With regard to this clone: This same CDR3 is encoded by further DNA sequences in the sample. This chain uses TRBV27 with TRBJ2-3, with unresolved D. V was shortened by 8 bases and J by 2 bases, with 8 bases between the two germline ends. Germline V gene lookup returns CDR1 MNHEY and CDR2 SMNVEV (reference sequence). The CDR3 is made up of 12 amino acids. The CDR3 DNA reads TGTGCCAGCTCGACTCTCACAGATACGCAGTATTTT. The encoded protein is CASSTLTDTQYF.

This clone was seen once. The chain carries TRBV27 and TRBJ2-1, with D perhaps being TRBD1 or TRBD2 (6 bases each). This CDR3 is built from 14 residues. Trimming took off 7 bases at V and 6 bases at J, with 16 bases between the two ends. Germline assignment: CDR1 MNHEY and CDR2 SMNVEV (reference sequence). The DNA of the CDR3 is TGTGCCAGCACCCCGTGGGGGGCAGGCAATGAGCAGTTCTTC. Its translation: CASTPWGAGNEQFF.